The 24 T cell receptor beta chains below come from one sample, sequenced in a study of OX40 agonist ivuxolimab in advanced cancers. Libraries were prepared by immunoSEQ multiplex PCR; TCRdb keeps only in-frame clonotypes and omits some of them. The sample yields 35,000 to 45,000 clones, approximately 91% seen once. Material: CD4+ or CD8+ T cells sorted from blood, obtained in a trial of the OX40 agonist ivuxolimab. All receptors come from an adult with an advanced solid tumor such as melanoma, head and neck, liver or kidney cancer.

The chain recombines TRBV27 with TRBJ2-4, with unresolved D. Trimming removed 5 bases at V and 4 bases at J, with 6 bases between. Germline CDR1 and CDR2: MNHEY and SMNVEV (reference sequence). This CDR3 comprises 12 residues. The CDR3 DNA sequence: TGTGCCAGCAGTCCCGGGAAAAACATTCAGTACTTC. Its translation is CASSPGKNIQYF.

The V and J genes are TRBV7-2 and TRBJ2-7; 8 bases align to TRBD2. This CDR3 spans 15 amino acids. J gave up 5 bases and V 5 bases, and 11 bases lay outside the gene matches. CDR1 SGHTA and CDR2 FQGNSA come from the germline V gene. Here the CDR3 DNA reads TGTGCCAGCAGCCCAAGGACTAGCTCGGCGGACGAGCAGTACTTC. Amino acids: CASSPRTSSADEQYF.

In this sample, this clone turned up many times. The chain carries TRBV11-2 and TRBJ2-4, with D possibly matching TRBD1 (5 bases). In germline, CDR1 is SGHAT, CDR2 FQNNGV. Trimming took off 2 bases at V and 7 bases at J, with 12 bases between the two ends. CDR3 length: 14 residues. The CDR3 DNA reads TGTGCCAGCAGCTTAACAGGAGATTGGAACATTCAGTACTTC. Protein: CASSLTGDWNIQYF.

The V and J genes are TRBV7-9 and TRBJ2-1; D ambiguous. Germline V lookup: CDR1 SEHNR, CDR2 FQNEAQ (reference sequence). V gave up 5 bases and J gave up 3 bases, with 8 bases separating them. The CDR3 length is 13 residues. CDR3 residues: CASSDRVYNEQFF. The CDR3 region has the DNA TGTGCCAGCAGCGACCGCGTCTACAATGAGCAGTTCTTC.

The chain is built from TRBV5-8 and TRBJ2-6; tentatively, D is TRBD2 (6 bases). V was pared by 4 bases and J by 0 bases, with 17 bases between. The length of the CDR3 is 18 residues. Looked up from germline, CDR1 is SGHTS and CDR2 is YDEGEE. This CDR3 reads CASSLVRRGDSGANVLTF. Written as DNA, the CDR3 is TGTGCCAGCAGCCTGGTTCGGAGGGGAGACTCTGGGGCCAACGTCCTGACTTTC. The complete variable domain, with remaining parts taken from reference TRBV5-8 and TRBJ2-6, reads EAGVTQSPTHLIKTRGQQATLRCSPISGHTSVYWYQQALGLGLQFLLWYDEGEERNRGNFPPRFSGRQFPNYSSELNVNALELEDSALYLCASSLVRRGDSGANVLTFGAGSRLTVL.

V usage is TRBV11-2 and J usage is TRBJ2-2; 9 bases align to TRBD1. The germline gives CDR1 SGHAT, CDR2 FQNNGV. J was trimmed by 6 bases and V by 6 bases; bases with no gene match: 11. This CDR3 is built from 16 residues. CDR3 bases: TGTGCCAGCAGTACGGGGGACAGGGTCGGCGCCGGGGAGCTGTTTTTT. It encodes CASSTGDRVGAGELFF.

The J gene is TRBJ2-7, the V gene TRBV6-5; D call uncertain. The CDR3 length is 14 residues. Per germline, CDR1 MNHEY and CDR2 SVGAGI. V lost 0 bases and J 5 bases, leaving 11 bases between the germline ends. CDR3 in amino acids: CASSYSKGLNEQYF. The CDR3 DNA reads TGTGCCAGCAGTTACTCGAAAGGGTTAAACGAGCAGTACTTC.

The chain couples TRBV6-5 to TRBJ2-7; TRBD1 matches 11 bases. CDR3 length equals 15 residues. V gave up 1 base and J gave up 7 bases; unmatched junction bases: 6. Germline V CDR1 and CDR2: MNHEY, SVGAGI. The CDR3 loop is CASSYFPDRGLEQYF. The CDR3 nucleotides read TGTGCCAGCAGTTACTTCCCGGACAGGGGGCTGGAGCAGTACTTC.

The chain combines TRBV4-1 with TRBJ2-3; a possible D gene is TRBD1 (5 bases). The V end lost 2 bases, the J end lost 5 bases, and 17 bases lay between the germline ends. The V gene's germline CDR1 is MGHRA and CDR2 YSYEKL. This CDR3 has 16 amino acids. The CDR3 bases are TGCGCCAGCAGCCAACACTCGGAAGGGGTGGGAGATACGCAGTATTTT. It specifies CASSQHSEGVGDTQYF.

The V gene is TRBV13, the J gene TRBJ2-3; TRBD2 matches at 8 bases. Per the germline V gene, CDR1 is PRHDT and CDR2 is FYEKMQ (reference sequence). CDR3 length: 15 residues. V lost 3 bases to trimming and J lost 6 bases; unmatched junction nucleotides: 8. In DNA, the CDR3 is TGTGCCAGCAGCTTCGGGACTAGATCTAGGGATACGCAGTATTTT. Translation: CASSFGTRSRDTQYF.

The rearrangement uses TRBV11-1 and TRBJ2-6, with TRBD2 as a possible D gene (6 bases). The CDR3 consists of 16 residues. Trimming stripped 5 bases from V and 2 bases from J, with 13 bases between. Germline V gives CDR1 SGHAT, CDR2 FQDESV (reference sequence). The DNA of the CDR3 is TGTGCCAGCAGCCCAGCGGCGGGGCCTGGGGCCAACGTCCTGACTTTC. It yields the protein CASSPAAGPGANVLTF.

The chain has TRBV6-1 and TRBJ2-7; 9 nucleotides line up with TRBD1. J gave up 2 bases and V 3 bases, and 5 bases lay outside the gene matches. CDR1 MNHNS and CDR2 SASEGT come from the germline V gene. This CDR3 region has 15 residues. The chain's CDR3 is CASSDPGQGTYEQYF. The CDR3 DNA reads as TGTGCCAGCAGTGATCCTGGACAGGGGACCTACGAGCAGTACTTC.

This chain links TRBV11-2 with TRBJ2-5; the match to TRBD1 covers 9 bases. CDR1 is SGHAT and CDR2 is FQNNGV in the germline V gene. V was clipped by 5 bases and J by 5 bases; unmatched bases: 12. The CDR3 spans 16 residues. The CDR3 nucleotides are TGTGCCAGCAGCGCCCACGACAGGGGGGAGGATGAGACCCAGTACTTC. Translated, it gives CASSAHDRGEDETQYF.

This chain uses TRBV19 with TRBJ2-1; TRBD2 matches 8 bases. The V gene's germline CDR1 is LNHDA and CDR2 SQIVND (reference sequence). V shed 6 bases, J shed 6 bases, and the junction held 13 bases outside the gene matches. This CDR3 is 16 amino acids long. The CDR3 DNA sequence: TGTGCCAGTAGGCTTGGGGGAGCGGGAGCCCTCAATGAGCAGTTCTTC. This translates into CASRLGGAGALNEQFF.

This clone was picked up a small number of times. The J gene is TRBJ2-7, the V gene TRBV14, with D uncertain. V lost 1 base and J 6 bases, leaving 7 bases between the germline ends. Germline V gene data show CDR1 as SGHDN and CDR2 as FVKESK. The length of the CDR3 is 12 residues. The DNA for the CDR3 is TGTGCCAGCAGCCAAGTTGCTGCCGAGCAGTACTTC. The encoded protein is CASSQVAAEQYF.

This clone was observed once. The chain carries TRBV13 and TRBJ2-1, with TRBD2 matching 7 bases. The V and J ends lost 5 bases and 0 bases, in that order; junction bases with no gene match: 10. This CDR3 region has 17 residues. Germline CDR1 is PRHDT and CDR2 is FYEKMQ (reference sequence). Here the CDR3 DNA reads TGTGCCAGCAGCCCGGGGGGTAGCGCAAGCTCCTACAATGAGCAGTTCTTC. Amino acid sequence: CASSPGGSASSYNEQFF.

The CDR3 region has the DNA TGTGCCAGCAGCGGCGTGGCCCCTGGCACAGATACGCAGTATTTT. Amino acids: CASSGVAPGTDTQYF. The V call is TRBV11-1, the J call TRBJ2-3; D gene unclear. The CDR3 extends over 15 amino acids. V gave up 5 bases and J gave up 1 base, with 13 bases separating them. Germline assignment: CDR1 SGHAT and CDR2 FQDESV (reference sequence).

This clone appeared once. The V gene is TRBV5-1, the J gene TRBJ1-4, with 7 bases identical to TRBD1. The CDR3 extends over 14 amino acids. The V gene end was trimmed by 2 bases and the J gene end by 7 bases; junction bases not matched to a gene: 5. The germline CDR1 and CDR2 sequences are SGHRS and YFSETQ. CDR3 DNA: TGCGCCAGCAGCTTCGCAGGGGGTCTTGAAAAACTGTTTTTT. It yields the protein CASSFAGGLEKLFF.

This chain joins TRBV13 and TRBJ2-5; tentatively, D is TRBD1 (6 bases). The tail of the sequence fits TRBJ2-7 better, so the J call may be wrong. CDR3 length: 16 amino acids. Per germline, CDR1 PRHDT and CDR2 FYEKMQ (reference sequence). In DNA form, the CDR3 reads TGTGCCAGCAGCTTTCGGGCAGGGGAGATCTCCTACGAGCAGTACTTC. This encodes CASSFRAGEISYEQYF.

This rearrangement joins TRBV5-5 to TRBJ1-2; D ambiguous. Trimming took 3 bases from V and 6 from J, leaving 12 bases between them. The CDR3 totals 13 residues. Germline lookup yields CDR1 SGHKS and CDR2 YYEKEE (reference sequence). CDR3 bases: TGTGCCAGCAGCTCCGGGCTTCGCGATGGCTACACCTTC. Amino acids: CASSSGLRDGYTF.

This clone appeared a few times. The chain joins TRBV28 to TRBJ2-3, with 10 bases that match TRBD1. In germline, CDR1 is MDHEN, CDR2 SYDVKM. The CDR3 is made up of 15 amino acids. V lost 4 bases, J lost 2 bases, and 3 bases stayed unmatched. CDR3 bases: TGTGCCAGCAGTTCCGGGACAGGGGACACAGATACGCAGTATTTT. This encodes CASSSGTGDTDTQYF.

The gene calls are TRBV6-5 and TRBJ2-1, with TRBD2 identical over 9 bases. The CDR3 runs to 15 residues. Germline assignment: CDR1 MNHEY and CDR2 SVGAGI. After removal of 2 bases from V and 7 bases from J, the junction contained 6 bases not matched to a gene. In DNA form, the CDR3 reads TGTGCCAGCAGTTACGGGTCTAGCGGGATTAATGAGCAGTTCTTC. It yields the protein CASSYGSSGINEQFF.

The chain has TRBV19 and TRBJ2-7, with TRBD1 as a possible D gene (6 bases). CDR3 length: 15 residues. Germline values: CDR1 LNHDA, CDR2 SQIVND (reference sequence). V shed 7 bases and J shed 7 bases, with 23 bases lying between them. Written as DNA, the CDR3 is TGTGCCAGTAAGGTGTCGGCAGGGGCTCACTGGGAGCAGTACTTC. Residues: CASKVSAGAHWEQYF.

This clone was observed once. V is TRBV6-5 and J is TRBJ1-5; 9 bases line up with TRBD1. Germline V gives CDR1 MNHEY, CDR2 SVGAGI. The J segment lost 11 bases and the V segment lost 3 bases, leaving 11 bases of the junction unmatched. CDR3 size: 15 residues. The CDR3 here is CASSYRGTGTGSQHF. CDR3 DNA: TGTGCCAGCAGTTATCGCGGAACCGGGACAGGGTCCCAGCATTTT.